The TCR beta chain under discussion was sequenced for a study of blood T cells in healthy people across ages. This clonotype has more than one count but fewer than ten. Its antigen remains unknown. Overall study results and limits: Any conclusive comparison of naive versus antigen-experienced cells was prevented by using unsorted PBMCs. The study lacked donor CMV status, which possibly confounded expanded clonotype changes. From one million sequenced T cells, diversity estimates were lower bounds.

The CDR3 totals 17 residues. Alongside a J-beta primer mix, a sample-barcoded 5' primer served in a second PCR lasting about 7 to 11 cycles. Every cDNA was tagged by a template-switch adaptor with 12 random nucleotides. TCRdb re-called the 5' RACE reads through MiXCR, storing one row per CDR3 protein. Here the sample spans hundreds of thousands of distinct CDR3 sequences, around 45% being singletons. The TCR originated in a man in his fifties or sixties in good health. J is TRBJ1-5 and V is TRBV21-1; the D call in the table, TRBD1, was not verified against the DNA. TRBV21-1 represents a pseudogene. The sample taken for sequencing was blood. In nucleotides, the CDR3 is TGTGCCAGCAAGGGCATCGGGCCAGGCGATGGCAATCAGCCCCAGCATTTT. It yields the protein CASKGIGPGDGNQPQHF.